This entry features one TCR beta chain sequence. Its antigen remains unidentified. Every donor was a healthy person donating bone marrow. This CDR3 has 15 residues. V was cut by 0 bases and J by 4 bases, with 10 bases left in between. In germline, CDR1 is LNHNV, CDR2 YYDKDF (reference sequence). This record belongs to a study of cytomegalovirus exposure and HLA in healthy donors. Study context: A preliminary data release comprised roughly 80 million unique TCRs obtained from HLA-typed donors. The study, taken as a whole, reports: Productive rates of about 90% or about 30% were seen for most TCR beta V segments in an earlier analysis.

The PCR made use of 60 Vbeta and 13 Jbeta primers. Assay used: immunoSEQ multiplex PCR; TCRdb lists only in-frame clones, some missing. This sample has around 190,000 clones, with around 81% found just once. What was sequenced was PBMCs. This sequence was found in a man aged 30 to 39 in good health and CMV-seronegative. The chain links TRBV15 to TRBJ2-1; D may be TRBD2 (6 bases). The CDR3 nucleotides are TGTGCCACCAGCAGAGATCTGCGGGGATACAATGAGCAGTTCTTC. Translated: CATSRDLRGYNEQFF.